This record concerns one T cell receptor beta chain sequence. Its antigen is not known. Data came from immunoSEQ multiplex PCR; TCRdb stores just in-frame clones and leaves some out. The table shows around 16,000 clones, with 50% occurring only once. The data stem from a study of radiation and T cells in renal cell carcinoma. The sample's treatment: 15 Gy SBRT to primary tumor, nephrectomy 4 weeks later. Nephrectomy followed 15 Gy stereotactic body radiation by 4 weeks. Germline V gene data show CDR1 as SGDLS and CDR2 as YYNGEE. With 4 bases removed from V and 4 bases from J, the gap between germline ends came to 18 bases. There are 15 residues in the CDR3. Findings and limits, study-wide: In blood, top tumor clones expanded by 2 weeks, shrinking by 4. In nephrectomy-only tumors, top 100 clonotypes averaged about 45%, versus around 54% irradiated. Without pretreatment biopsies, baseline tumor clonotype presence was undetermined.

The TCR sequence derives from a woman in her fifties or sixties with renal cell carcinoma. Source: tumor tissue, taken from a patient whose treatment included radiotherapy and nephrectomy. The chain has TRBV9 and TRBJ2-7; D is possibly TRBD2 (5 bases). DNA of the CDR3: TGTGCCAGCAGCTTGGCCCGCGGGCGCGGGTACGAGCAGTACTTC. It translates to CASSLARGRGYEQYF. The complete variable domain, with remaining parts taken from reference TRBV9 and TRBJ2-7, reads DSGVTQTPKHLITATGQRVTLRCSPRSGDLSVYWYQQSLDQGLQFLIQYYNGEERAKGNILERFSAQQFPDLHSELNLSSLELGDSALYFCASSLARGRGYEQYFGPGTRLTVT.